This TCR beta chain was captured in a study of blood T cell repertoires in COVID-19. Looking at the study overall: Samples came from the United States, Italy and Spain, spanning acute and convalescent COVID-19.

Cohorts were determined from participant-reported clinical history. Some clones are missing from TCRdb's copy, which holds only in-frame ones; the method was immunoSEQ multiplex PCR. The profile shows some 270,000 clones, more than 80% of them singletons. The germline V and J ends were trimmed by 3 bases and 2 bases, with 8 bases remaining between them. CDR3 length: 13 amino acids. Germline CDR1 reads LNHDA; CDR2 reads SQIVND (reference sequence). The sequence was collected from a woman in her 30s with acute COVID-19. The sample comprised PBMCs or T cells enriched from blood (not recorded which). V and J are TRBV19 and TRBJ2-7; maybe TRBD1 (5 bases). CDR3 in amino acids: CASSIDSPYEQYF. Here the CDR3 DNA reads TGTGCCAGTAGTATCGACAGTCCCTACGAGCAGTACTTC.